This paragraph reports one TCR beta chain. This specimen belongs to a study of cytomegalovirus exposure and HLA in healthy donors. Donors were nominally healthy when sampled, though unrecorded immune exposures were likely. The PCR had 60 Vbeta and 13 Jbeta primers. The method was immunoSEQ multiplex PCR; TCRdb's version includes in-frame clones alone and lacks a portion of them. The table records 200,000 to 250,000 clones, 82% of them present only once. The sample consisted of PBMCs. The sequence was obtained from a woman in her forties in good health and CMV-seronegative.

This chain's CDR3 is CASSASVSSYNEQFF. DNA for the CDR3: TGTGCCAGCAGCGCCAGCGTCAGCTCCTACAATGAGCAGTTCTTC. V usage is TRBV6-5 and J usage is TRBJ2-1, with D hard to call. Trimming took off 6 bases at V and 0 bases at J, with 12 bases between the two ends. The CDR3 sequence is 15 residues long. CDR1 and CDR2 (germline): MNHEY, SVGAGI.